Listed below are T cell receptor beta chains from one sample, sequenced in a study of B cell selection in AIRE deficiency. Assay: immunoSEQ multiplex PCR; the TCRdb copy retains only in-frame clones and omits some. This table has 20,000 to 25,000 clones, about 98% appearing once. The sequencing sample was made of conventional CD4+ T cells sorted from PBMCs. The source is a human donor with AIRE deficiency. The CDR3 runs from the conserved cysteine through the conserved F or W. The order of the fields is clone size, V gene, D gene, J gene, CDR3 DNA, CDR3 protein. The D gene is left open where the match is weak. Clone size is shown for a subset of rows, as once, few, many or a class of expanded clone.

clone size: .; V gene: TRBV30; D gene: .; J gene: TRBJ2-3; CDR3 DNA: TGTGCCTGGAGTCAAACAGATACGCAGTATTTT; CDR3 protein: CAWSQTDTQYF
clone size: .; V gene: TRBV10-3; D gene: .; J gene: TRBJ2-7; CDR3 DNA: TGTGCCATCAGTGGCGAAGGAAAGGCCTACGAGCAGTACTTC; CDR3 protein: CAISGEGKAYEQYF
clone size: once; V gene: TRBV2; D gene: .; J gene: TRBJ2-6; CDR3 DNA: TGTGCCAGCAGTGACATTGCCGGGGCCAACGTCCTGACTTTC; CDR3 protein: CASSDIAGANVLTF
clone size: .; V gene: TRBV7-8; D gene: .; J gene: TRBJ2-7; CDR3 DNA: TGTGCCAGCAGCTTCACCCTCTACGAGCAGTACTTC; CDR3 protein: CASSFTLYEQYF
clone size: .; V gene: TRBV30; D gene: .; J gene: TRBJ1-5; CDR3 DNA: TGTGCCTGGAGTAAAAAGGGAGATCCTCAGCCCCAGCATTTT; CDR3 protein: CAWSKKGDPQPQHF
clone size: .; V gene: TRBV5-5; D gene: .; J gene: TRBJ2-7; CDR3 DNA: TGTGCCAGCAGCATGGGTGGGCTATCCTACGAGCAGTACTTC; CDR3 protein: CASSMGGLSYEQYF
clone size: .; V gene: TRBV5-4; D gene: .; J gene: TRBJ2-1; CDR3 DNA: TGTGCCAGCAGCTTGGGGAGCTCCTACAATGAGCAGTTCTTC; CDR3 protein: CASSLGSSYNEQFF
clone size: .; V gene: TRBV30; D gene: .; J gene: TRBJ2-5; CDR3 DNA: TGTGCCTGGAAGAATCAGGGTTCAGAGACCCAGTACTTC; CDR3 protein: CAWKNQGSETQYF
clone size: once; V gene: TRBV5-4; D gene: TRBD2; J gene: TRBJ2-2; CDR3 DNA: TGTGCCAGCAGCATTTTTAGCGGGATTAGGGCCGGGGAGCTGTTTTTT; CDR3 protein: CASSIFSGIRAGELFF
clone size: .; V gene: TRBV4-1; D gene: TRBD1; J gene: TRBJ1-3; CDR3 DNA: TGCGCCAGCAGTCAAGGAACGGACAGGGGAAACACCATATATTTT; CDR3 protein: CASSQGTDRGNTIYF
clone size: .; V gene: TRBV28; D gene: TRBD2; J gene: TRBJ2-1; CDR3 DNA: TGTGCCAGCAGGAACCCAGGGATGGCTAGCGGGTTCTTC; CDR3 protein: CASRNPGMASGFF
clone size: .; V gene: TRBV11-3; D gene: .; J gene: TRBJ2-1; CDR3 DNA: TGTGCCAGCAGCTCGGAGACAGGTATCGTTTACAATGAGCAGTTCTTC; CDR3 protein: CASSSETGIVYNEQFF
clone size: .; V gene: TRBV9; D gene: .; J gene: TRBJ1-1; CDR3 DNA: TGTGCCAGCAGCGTAGACGGAAGCTACACTGAAGCTTTCTTT; CDR3 protein: CASSVDGSYTEAFF
clone size: .; V gene: TRBV4-3; D gene: .; J gene: TRBJ2-1; CDR3 DNA: TGCGCCAGCAGCCAAGATCTCCGGACGGGTAATGAGCAGTTCTTC; CDR3 protein: CASSQDLRTGNEQFF
clone size: .; V gene: TRBV28; D gene: .; J gene: TRBJ2-7; CDR3 DNA: TGTGCCAGCAGCCCCTCGGACAGAGTCTACGAGCAGTACTTC; CDR3 protein: CASSPSDRVYEQYF
clone size: .; V gene: TRBV2; D gene: TRBD2; J gene: TRBJ2-7; CDR3 DNA: TGTGCCAGCTGCAGCGGGATGCCTAACTACGAGCAGTACTTC; CDR3 protein: CASCSGMPNYEQYF
clone size: .; V gene: TRBV5-6; D gene: .; J gene: TRBJ2-1; CDR3 DNA: TGTGCCAGCAGCTTGCTAGTGGGAGGCATGGGCAATGAGCAGTTCTTC; CDR3 protein: CASSLLVGGMGNEQFF
clone size: .; V gene: TRBV28; D gene: .; J gene: TRBJ1-5; CDR3 DNA: TGTGCCAGCACCACAACAGGGAATCAGCCCCAGCATTTT; CDR3 protein: CASTTTGNQPQHF
clone size: .; V gene: TRBV4-2; D gene: TRBD2; J gene: TRBJ2-5; CDR3 DNA: TGTGCCAGCAGCCAAGATTCGCTGCTAGCGGCAGAATTACAAGAGACCCAGTACTTC; CDR3 protein: CASSQDSLLAAELQETQYF
clone size: .; V gene: TRBV27; D gene: .; J gene: TRBJ1-4; CDR3 DNA: TGTGCCAGCAGTTTCCGGCACGGGGGAAAACTGTTTTTT; CDR3 protein: CASSFRHGGKLFF
clone size: .; V gene: TRBV7-2; D gene: .; J gene: TRBJ2-5; CDR3 DNA: TGTGCCAGCAGCCCGGGACTGGCTTTTGAGACCCAGTACTTC; CDR3 protein: CASSPGLAFETQYF
clone size: .; V gene: TRBV19; D gene: .; J gene: TRBJ1-2; CDR3 DNA: TGTGCCAGTAGTATGGCCGTGTATGGCTACACCTTC; CDR3 protein: CASSMAVYGYTF
clone size: .; V gene: TRBV5-1; D gene: .; J gene: TRBJ1-1; CDR3 DNA: TGCGCCAGCAGCTTGGGGTTTTTGGCGGGGGCGCGGACTGAAGCTTTCTTT; CDR3 protein: CASSLGFLAGARTEAFF
clone size: few; V gene: TRBV7-2; D gene: .; J gene: TRBJ1-2; CDR3 DNA: TGTGCCAGCAGCCAAGAGAACTATGGCTACACCTTC; CDR3 protein: CASSQENYGYTF
clone size: .; V gene: TRBV4-2; D gene: TRBD2; J gene: TRBJ2-7; CDR3 DNA: TGTGCCAGCAGCCAAGATGCTAGCGGCTACGAGCAGTACTTC; CDR3 protein: CASSQDASGYEQYF
clone size: .; V gene: TRBV11-3; D gene: .; J gene: TRBJ2-7; CDR3 DNA: TGTGCCAGCAGCTCCGGACAGCTTTACGAGCAGTACTTC; CDR3 protein: CASSSGQLYEQYF
clone size: once; V gene: TRBV6-1; D gene: .; J gene: TRBJ1-2; CDR3 DNA: TGTGCCAGCAGTGAAGCGGGGAGGGATGGCTACACCTTC; CDR3 protein: CASSEAGRDGYTF
clone size: .; V gene: TRBV30; D gene: TRBD2; J gene: TRBJ2-3; CDR3 DNA: TGTGCCTGGAGTGTCGGGGGGATAACAGATACGCAGTATTTT; CDR3 protein: CAWSVGGITDTQYF
clone size: .; V gene: TRBV7-2; D gene: TRBD2; J gene: TRBJ2-3; CDR3 DNA: TGTGCCAGCAGCCCGATAAGAAGAGGGAGGGCCGTTGGCACAGATACGCAGTATTTT; CDR3 protein: CASSPIRRGRAVGTDTQYF
clone size: few; V gene: TRBV29-1; D gene: .; J gene: TRBJ1-1; CDR3 DNA: TGCAGCGTTGAAGGAGGGGCTTTCTTT; CDR3 protein: CSVEGGAFF
clone size: .; V gene: TRBV5-8; D gene: .; J gene: TRBJ2-5; CDR3 DNA: TGTGCCAGCAGCTTGGCCGGCTACCAAGAGACCCAGTACTTC; CDR3 protein: CASSLAGYQETQYF
clone size: .; V gene: TRBV6-5; D gene: .; J gene: TRBJ2-7; CDR3 DNA: TGTGCCAGCACCCACGACAGCTCCTACGAGCAGTACTTC; CDR3 protein: CASTHDSSYEQYF
clone size: .; V gene: TRBV19; D gene: .; J gene: TRBJ1-5; CDR3 DNA: TGTGCCAGTAACGGCGCAAGTCATCAGCCCCAGCATTTT; CDR3 protein: CASNGASHQPQHF
clone size: once; V gene: TRBV13; D gene: TRBD2; J gene: TRBJ2-7; CDR3 DNA: TGTGCCAGCAGCCAGACAGAGTTAGCGGGAGTCTCCGAGCAGTACTTC; CDR3 protein: CASSQTELAGVSEQYF
clone size: once; V gene: TRBV30; D gene: TRBD2; J gene: TRBJ2-7; CDR3 DNA: TGTGCCTGGGGCGCCCGGGGGGGCCTCTCCTACGAGCAGTACTTC; CDR3 protein: CAWGARGGLSYEQYF
clone size: once; V gene: TRBV10-2; D gene: .; J gene: TRBJ1-1; CDR3 DNA: TGCGCCAGCAGTGAAAGTCAGGGATCGGGAACTGAAGCTTTCTTT; CDR3 protein: CASSESQGSGTEAFF
clone size: once; V gene: TRBV6-5; D gene: TRBD1; J gene: TRBJ1-2; CDR3 DNA: TGTGCCAGCAGTTACTCGATACAGGGGGCTGGCTATGGCTACACCTTC; CDR3 protein: CASSYSIQGAGYGYTF
clone size: .; V gene: TRBV30; D gene: .; J gene: TRBJ1-6; CDR3 DNA: TGTGCCTGGAGCCAGGACGGCTATTCACCCCTCCACTTT; CDR3 protein: CAWSQDGYSPLHF
clone size: .; V gene: TRBV30; D gene: .; J gene: TRBJ2-7; CDR3 DNA: TGTGCCTGGAGAGTCCCGCTCTTGGATGGATTGTCCTACGAGCAGTACTTC; CDR3 protein: CAWRVPLLDGLSYEQYF
clone size: .; V gene: TRBV2; D gene: .; J gene: TRBJ2-4; CDR3 DNA: TGTGCCAGCACGGAAGGTAGTGCCAAAAACATTCAGTACTTC; CDR3 protein: CASTEGSAKNIQYF
clone size: .; V gene: TRBV14; D gene: .; J gene: TRBJ2-7; CDR3 DNA: TGTGCCAGCAGCGCCGGGACCCGGACTGTCGGCGAGCAGTACTTC; CDR3 protein: CASSAGTRTVGEQYF
clone size: .; V gene: TRBV5-4; D gene: TRBD1; J gene: TRBJ2-4; CDR3 DNA: TGTGCCAGCAGCCCGGGGCGGGACAGGGTCAACATTCAGTACTTC; CDR3 protein: CASSPGRDRVNIQYF
clone size: .; V gene: TRBV9; D gene: TRBD1; J gene: TRBJ1-1; CDR3 DNA: TGTGCCAGCAGCGAGAGGAGACAGGGGGGCACTGAAGCTTTCTTT; CDR3 protein: CASSERRQGGTEAFF
clone size: .; V gene: TRBV5-1; D gene: TRBD2; J gene: TRBJ2-7; CDR3 DNA: TGCGCCAGCAGTTCCGGGACTAGCGGGAGAATCGACGAGCAGTACTTC; CDR3 protein: CASSSGTSGRIDEQYF
clone size: .; V gene: TRBV18; D gene: TRBD1; J gene: TRBJ2-1; CDR3 DNA: TGTGCCAGCTCACCACCATCCGGGGACAGGGGGCGCATCTCCTACAATGAGCAGTTCTTC; CDR3 protein: CASSPPSGDRGRISYNEQFF
clone size: .; V gene: TRBV30; D gene: .; J gene: TRBJ1-6; CDR3 DNA: TGTGCCTGGAGTGTACTGGTTTCCCTCCACTTT; CDR3 protein: CAWSVLVSLHF
clone size: .; V gene: TRBV7-9; D gene: .; J gene: TRBJ2-7; CDR3 DNA: TGTGCCAGCAGCTTCCGACCAGGGTACGAGCAGTACTTC; CDR3 protein: CASSFRPGYEQYF
clone size: .; V gene: TRBV28; D gene: .; J gene: TRBJ1-5; CDR3 DNA: TGTGCCAGCAGTTTATTGAGGCGGTATAGCAATCAGCCCCAGCATTTT; CDR3 protein: CASSLLRRYSNQPQHF
clone size: .; V gene: TRBV7-6; D gene: TRBD1; J gene: TRBJ2-7; CDR3 DNA: TGTGCCAGCGGAGCCGGGACAGGGGGCGAGTACGAGCAGTACTTC; CDR3 protein: CASGAGTGGEYEQYF
clone size: .; V gene: TRBV28; D gene: .; J gene: TRBJ1-6; CDR3 DNA: TGTGCCACCGCGATCCCGGGACCAACGGTATCACCCCTCCACTTT; CDR3 protein: CATAIPGPTVSPLHF
clone size: .; V gene: TRBV5-4; D gene: .; J gene: TRBJ1-5; CDR3 DNA: TGTGCCAGCAGCCTAGCGGGGGGCAATCAGCCCCAGCATTTT; CDR3 protein: CASSLAGGNQPQHF
clone size: .; V gene: TRBV4-1; D gene: TRBD2; J gene: TRBJ2-4; CDR3 DNA: TGCGCCAGCAGCCCAAATCTAGCGGGAGGAACGTCACGGTACTTC; CDR3 protein: CASSPNLAGGTSRYF
clone size: .; V gene: TRBV7-2; D gene: .; J gene: TRBJ2-7; CDR3 DNA: TGTGCCAGCAGCCCCCAGACTTCACGGCCCCACGAGCAGTACTTC; CDR3 protein: CASSPQTSRPHEQYF
clone size: .; V gene: TRBV7-9; D gene: .; J gene: TRBJ2-5; CDR3 DNA: TGTGCCAGCAGCTCCGAAGAGACCCAGTACTTC; CDR3 protein: CASSSEETQYF
clone size: .; V gene: TRBV18; D gene: .; J gene: TRBJ2-7; CDR3 DNA: TGTGCCAGCTCACCGGGGCCCTCCTACGAGCAGTACTTC; CDR3 protein: CASSPGPSYEQYF